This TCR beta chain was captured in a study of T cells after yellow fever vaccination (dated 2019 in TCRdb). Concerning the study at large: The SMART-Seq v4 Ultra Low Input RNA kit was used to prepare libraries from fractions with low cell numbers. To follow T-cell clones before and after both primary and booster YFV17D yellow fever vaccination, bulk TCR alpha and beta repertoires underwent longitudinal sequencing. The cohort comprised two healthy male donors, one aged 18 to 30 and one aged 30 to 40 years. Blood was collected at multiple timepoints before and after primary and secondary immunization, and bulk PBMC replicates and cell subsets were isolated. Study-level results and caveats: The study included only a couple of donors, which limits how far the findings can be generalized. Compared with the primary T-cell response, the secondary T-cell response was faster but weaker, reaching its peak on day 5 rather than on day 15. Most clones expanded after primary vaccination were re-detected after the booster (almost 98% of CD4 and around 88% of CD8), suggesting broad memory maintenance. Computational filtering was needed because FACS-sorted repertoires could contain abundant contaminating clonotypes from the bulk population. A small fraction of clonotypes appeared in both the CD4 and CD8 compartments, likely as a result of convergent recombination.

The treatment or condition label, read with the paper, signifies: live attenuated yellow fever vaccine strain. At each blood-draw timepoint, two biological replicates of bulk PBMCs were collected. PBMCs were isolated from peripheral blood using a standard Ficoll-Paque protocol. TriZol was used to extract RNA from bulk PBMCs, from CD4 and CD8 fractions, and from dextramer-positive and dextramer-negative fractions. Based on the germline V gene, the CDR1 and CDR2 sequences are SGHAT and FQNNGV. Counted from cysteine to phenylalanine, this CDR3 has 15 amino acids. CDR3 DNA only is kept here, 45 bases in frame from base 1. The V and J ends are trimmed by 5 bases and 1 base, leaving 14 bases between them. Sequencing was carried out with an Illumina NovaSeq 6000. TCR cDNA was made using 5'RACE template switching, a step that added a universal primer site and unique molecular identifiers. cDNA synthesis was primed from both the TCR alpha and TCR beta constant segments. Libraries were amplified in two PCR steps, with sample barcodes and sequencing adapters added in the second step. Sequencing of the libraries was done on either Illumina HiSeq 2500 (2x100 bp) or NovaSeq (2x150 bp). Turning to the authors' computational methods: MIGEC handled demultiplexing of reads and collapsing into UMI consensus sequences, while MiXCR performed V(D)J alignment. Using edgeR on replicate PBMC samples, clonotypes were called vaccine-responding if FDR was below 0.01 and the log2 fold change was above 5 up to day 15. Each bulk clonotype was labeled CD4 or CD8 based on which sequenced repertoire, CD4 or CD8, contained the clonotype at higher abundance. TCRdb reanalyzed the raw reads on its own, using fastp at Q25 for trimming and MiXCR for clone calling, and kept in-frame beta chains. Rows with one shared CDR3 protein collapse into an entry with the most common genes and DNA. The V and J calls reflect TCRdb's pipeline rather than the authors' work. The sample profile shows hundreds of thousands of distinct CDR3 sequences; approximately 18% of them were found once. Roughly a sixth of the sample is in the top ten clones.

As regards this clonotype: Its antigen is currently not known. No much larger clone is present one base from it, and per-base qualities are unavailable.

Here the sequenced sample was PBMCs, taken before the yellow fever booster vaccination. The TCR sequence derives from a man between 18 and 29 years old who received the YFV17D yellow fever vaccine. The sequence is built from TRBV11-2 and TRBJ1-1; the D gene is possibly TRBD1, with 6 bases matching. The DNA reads TGTGCCAGCAGCCTTCGCCGGACAGCGAACACTGAAGCTTTCTTT. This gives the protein CASSLRRTANTEAFF.